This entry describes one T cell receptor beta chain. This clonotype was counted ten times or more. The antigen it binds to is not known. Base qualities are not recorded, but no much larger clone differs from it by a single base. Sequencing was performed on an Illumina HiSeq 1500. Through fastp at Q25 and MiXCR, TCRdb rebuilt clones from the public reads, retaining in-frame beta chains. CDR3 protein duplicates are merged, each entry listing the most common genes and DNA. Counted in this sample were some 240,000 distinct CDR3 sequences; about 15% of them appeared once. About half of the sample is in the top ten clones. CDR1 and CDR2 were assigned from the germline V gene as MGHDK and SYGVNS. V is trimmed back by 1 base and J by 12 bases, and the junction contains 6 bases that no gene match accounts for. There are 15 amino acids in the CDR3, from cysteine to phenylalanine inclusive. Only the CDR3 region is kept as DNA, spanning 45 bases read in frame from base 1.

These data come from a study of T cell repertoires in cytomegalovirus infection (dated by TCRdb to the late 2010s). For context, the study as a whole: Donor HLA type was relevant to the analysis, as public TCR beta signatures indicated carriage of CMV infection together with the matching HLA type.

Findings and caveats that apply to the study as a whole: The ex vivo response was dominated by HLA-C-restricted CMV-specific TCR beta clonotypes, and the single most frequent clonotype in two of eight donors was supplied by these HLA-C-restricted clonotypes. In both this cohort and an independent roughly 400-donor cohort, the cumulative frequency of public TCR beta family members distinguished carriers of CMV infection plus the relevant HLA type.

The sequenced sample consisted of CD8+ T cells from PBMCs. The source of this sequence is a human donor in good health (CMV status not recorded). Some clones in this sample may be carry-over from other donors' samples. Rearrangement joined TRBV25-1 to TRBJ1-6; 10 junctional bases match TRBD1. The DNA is TGTGCCAGCAGTGAATGGGACAGGGGCAGGGAACCCCTCCACTTT. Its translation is CASSEWDRGREPLHF.